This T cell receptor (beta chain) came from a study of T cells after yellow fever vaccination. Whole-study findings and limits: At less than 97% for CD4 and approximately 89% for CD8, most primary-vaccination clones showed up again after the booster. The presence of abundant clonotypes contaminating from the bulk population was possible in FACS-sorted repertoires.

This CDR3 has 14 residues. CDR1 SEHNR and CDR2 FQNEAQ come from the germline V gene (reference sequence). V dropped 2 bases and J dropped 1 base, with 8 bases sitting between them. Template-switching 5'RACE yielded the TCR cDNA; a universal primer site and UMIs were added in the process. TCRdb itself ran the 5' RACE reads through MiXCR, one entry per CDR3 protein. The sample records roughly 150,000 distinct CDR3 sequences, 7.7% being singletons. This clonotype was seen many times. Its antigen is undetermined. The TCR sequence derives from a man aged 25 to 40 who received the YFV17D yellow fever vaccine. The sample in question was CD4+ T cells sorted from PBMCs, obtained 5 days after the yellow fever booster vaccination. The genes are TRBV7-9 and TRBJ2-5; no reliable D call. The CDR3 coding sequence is TGTGCCAGCAGCTTATCGGCTAGCCAAGAGACCCAGTACTTC. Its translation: CASSLSASQETQYF.